The 32 T cell receptor beta chains reported below all come from one sample, sequenced in a study of regulatory T cells in long-lasting Graves disease. Construction of the TCR beta libraries employed iRepertoire HTBI primers in conjunction with Arm-PCR of CDR3 regions. TCRdb analysed the multiplex PCR reads with MiXCR anew, one entry per CDR3 protein. The data hold fewer than 650,000 distinct CDR3 sequences, with less than 20% observed a single time. Time point of the sample: newly diagnosed GD, antithyroid drugs for less than 3 months. The TCR library was made from RNA extracted from PBMCs. The same data also contributed to another study, on T cells in Graves' hyperthyroidism and ophthalmopathy.

Material: peripheral blood mononuclear cells (PBMCs), obtained at new diagnosis, from a patient treated with antithyroid drugs. Receptor source: a woman in her 30s with Graves disease.

The chain has TRBV29-1 and TRBJ2-5; D may be TRBD1 (7 bases). The CDR3 has 16 amino acids. Trimming cost V 6 bases and J 5 bases, with 25 bases left between them. Germline V lookup: CDR1 SQVTM, CDR2 ANQGSEA. CDR3 in amino acids: CSVETGGTVGGETQYF. CDR3 DNA sequence: TGCAGCGTCGAGACCGGCGGGACAGTAGGGGGGGAGACCCAGTACTTC.

This clonotype was counted many times. Here the CDR3 reads CASSLDWGSSSYEQYF. The CDR3 DNA sequence: TGTGCCAGCAGCTTAGATTGGGGCTCAAGCTCCTACGAGCAGTACTTC. This chain joins TRBV11-2 and TRBJ2-7; TRBD1 is a possible D gene (5 bases). The CDR3 spans 16 residues. V lost 0 bases and J 0 bases, leaving 12 bases between the germline ends. Germline-derived CDR1 and CDR2 are SGHAT and FQNNGV. Filled out from reference TRBV11-2 and TRBJ2-7, the complete variable domain reads EAGVAQSPRYKIIEKRQSVAFWCNPISGHATLYWYQQILGQGPKLLIQFQNNGVVDDSQLPKDRFSAERLKGVDSTLKIQPAKLEDSAVYLCASSLDWGSSSYEQYFGPGTRLTVT.

A note on this clonotype: It is likely a read error, because the conserved phenylalanine at the end of the CDR3 is missing. The chain recombines TRBV4-1 with TRBJ2-1; TRBD2 is a possible D gene (5 bases). The germline V gene has CDR1 MGHRA and CDR2 YSYEKL. The CDR3 covers 15 residues. The V end was cut by 4 bases, the J end by 0 bases, with 10 bases between. The DNA for the CDR3 is TGCGCCAGCAGCCGGGAGCGATCCTCCTACAATGAGCAGTTCTAC. Protein product: CASSRERSSYNEQFY.

Ten or more counts support this clonotype. The chain carries TRBV7-9 and TRBJ1-3; 7 bases map to TRBD1. The CDR3 loop spans 15 amino acids. The germline V gene encodes CDR1 SEHNR and CDR2 FQNEAQ (reference sequence). Trimming removed 5 bases from V and 0 bases from J; junction bases left unmatched: 4. The DNA for the CDR3 is TGTGCCAGCAGCCAGACAGGGTACTCTGGAAACACCATATATTTT. Its translation: CASSQTGYSGNTIYF.

This clonotype was recorded a few times. The chain carries TRBV30 and TRBJ2-5, with 10 bases matching TRBD1. The CDR3 totals 15 residues. Trimming took 3 bases from V and 8 from J; bases not matched to a gene: 12. Germline assignment: CDR1 GTSNPN and CDR2 SVGIG (reference sequence). The CDR3 DNA is TGTGCCTGGAGGGCGGAATCCGGGACAGGGGATACCCAGTACTTC. Amino acids: CAWRAESGTGDTQYF. Looking up the rest from reference TRBV30 and TRBJ2-5 gives the full variable domain: SQTIHQWPATLVQPVGSPLSLECTVEGTSNPNLYWYRQAAGRGLQLLFYSVGIGQISSEVPQNLSASRPQDRQFILSSKKLLLSDSGFYLCAWRAESGTGDTQYFGPGTRLLVL.

Only a few counts were recorded for this clonotype. V and J are TRBV20-1 and TRBJ2-7; 12 bases fit TRBD2. V shed 0 bases and J 4 bases; nucleotides not matched to a gene: 10. The CDR3 spans 17 residues. Per the germline V gene, CDR1 is DFQATT and CDR2 is SNEGSKA (reference sequence). Here the CDR3 reads CSARDPKSLAGGYEQYF. The CDR3 DNA follows: TGCAGTGCTAGAGATCCCAAATCACTAGCGGGGGGTTACGAGCAGTACTTC.

This rearrangement joins TRBV5-1 to TRBJ2-3; D is perhaps TRBD2 (5 bases). With 0 bases removed from V and 2 bases from J, the gap between germline ends came to 10 bases. Germline V gives CDR1 SGHRS, CDR2 YFSETQ. This CDR3 spans 15 amino acids. The CDR3 nucleotides read TGCGCCAGCAGCTTGGATGTGGGAGCCACAGATACGCAGTATTTT. It encodes CASSLDVGATDTQYF.

This clonotype was seen at least ten times. The CDR3 is CATSLPTGAQETQYF. CDR3 nucleotide sequence: TGTGCCACCAGCCTCCCAACCGGGGCCCAAGAGACCCAGTACTTC. The chain couples TRBV24-1 to TRBJ2-5; perhaps D is TRBD1 or TRBD2 (5 bases each). The V end lost 7 bases, the J end lost 1 base, and 15 bases lay between the germline ends. The CDR3 loop spans 15 amino acids. CDR1 and CDR2 (germline): KGHDR, SFDVKD.

The chain couples TRBV28 to TRBJ2-2; maybe TRBD1 (6 bases). The germline V gene has CDR1 MDHEN and CDR2 SYDVKM. The V end was cut by 3 bases, the J end by 1 base, with 9 bases between. The CDR3 sequence is 15 residues long. The DNA for the CDR3 is TGTGCCAGCAGTTTTCAGGGGTGGAACACCGGGGAGCTGTTTTTT. Its protein is CASSFQGWNTGELFF.

This clonotype appeared once. This rearrangement joins TRBV25-1 to TRBJ2-4; no reliable D call. Germline assignment: CDR1 MGHDK and CDR2 SYGVNS. The V and J ends lost 3 bases and 9 bases respectively, with 6 bases between them. The length of the CDR3 is 11 residues. In DNA, the CDR3 is TGTGCCAGCAGTGAGAAGAGCATTCAGTACTTC. Its translation is CASSEKSIQYF. Supplemented by reference TRBV25-1 and TRBJ2-4, the full variable domain reads EADIYQTPRYLVIGTGKKITLECSQTMGHDKMYWYQQDPGMELHLIHYSYGVNSTEKGDLSSESTVSRIRTEHFPLTLESARPSHTSQYLCASSEKSIQYFGAGTRLSVL.

This clonotype was counted at least ten times. This chain connects TRBV6-5 to TRBJ2-7, with D hard to call. Between the trimmed V and J ends, which lost 3 bases and 6 bases, there was a span of 15 bases. Germline CDR1 MNHEY, CDR2 SVGAGI. The CDR3 runs 14 residues. The CDR3 DNA reads as TGTGCCAGCAGTTATGGGGTCAAGGCTCGCGAGCAGTACTTC. Its translation is CASSYGVKAREQYF.

This clonotype showed up many times. The chain couples TRBV28 to TRBJ1-1, with D uncertain. The CDR3 runs to 11 residues. V was trimmed by 5 bases and J by 6 bases, leaving 7 bases between them. CDR1 and CDR2 (germline): MDHEN, SYDVKM. The CDR3 protein is CASSRDPEAFF. CDR3 nucleotides: TGTGCCAGCAGTAGAGACCCTGAAGCTTTCTTT.

V gene TRBV27 combines with J gene TRBJ2-5; 14 bases line up with TRBD2. The germline V gene has CDR1 MNHEY and CDR2 SMNVEV (reference sequence). V was pared by 3 bases and J by 5 bases, with 8 bases of the junction left unmatched. This CDR3 is built from 17 residues. The CDR3 is CASSFLGLAGEQETQYF. In nucleotides, the CDR3 is TGTGCCAGCAGTTTCCTGGGACTAGCGGGAGAGCAGGAGACCCAGTACTTC.

Comments on this clonotype: At one end the junction does not follow the germline gene, possibly because of a read error. The chain is built from TRBV5-1 and TRBJ1-2; D not resolved. Germline V gives CDR1 SGHRS, CDR2 YFSETQ. This CDR3 has 11 residues. In DNA, the CDR3 is TGCGCCAGCAGCTCAAACTATGGCGACACCTTC. Amino acids: CASSSNYGDTF.

The chain employs TRBV20-1 and TRBJ1-2; unclear D gene. The CDR3 is 10 residues long. In germline, CDR1 is DFQATT, CDR2 SNEGSKA (reference sequence). Trimming shortened V by 8 bases and J by 14 bases, and 18 bases separated the two germline ends. The DNA of the CDR3 is TGCAGTTCTGACGGGAGTAAATTAACCTTC. This translates into CSSDGSKLTF.

This clonotype was observed once. Being one base from a much bigger clone, this may be a read error. This chain joins TRBV29-1 and TRBJ2-5; D gene uncertain. The germline V gene has CDR1 SQVTM and CDR2 ANQGSEA. The CDR3 consists of 15 residues. The V end lost 0 bases, the J end lost 3 bases, and 14 bases lay between the germline ends. The CDR3 here is CSVEDLCPEEETQYF. The CDR3 region has the DNA TGCAGCGTTGAAGATCTTTGCCCTGAGGAAGAGACCCAGTACTTC.

The sample holds many counts of this clonotype. The rearrangement links TRBV12-3 or TRBV12-4 to TRBJ2-2; D is undetermined. CDR3 size: 12 residues. V was shortened by 7 bases and J by 6 bases, with 9 bases between the two germline ends. Here the CDR3 DNA reads TGTGCCAGCAACCCTGGGCCCGGGGAGCTGTTTTTT. This gives the protein CASNPGPGELFF.

The chain joins TRBV18 to TRBJ2-7; D possibly matches TRBD1 or TRBD2 (5 bases each). Per germline, CDR1 KGHSH and CDR2 LQKENI. V gave up 0 bases and J gave up 2 bases, with 14 bases separating them. This CDR3 has 16 residues. The CDR3 loop is CASSPPVGTGTYEQYF. The CDR3 DNA reads as TGTGCCAGCTCACCACCCGTCGGGACGGGAACCTACGAGCAGTACTTC. The variable domain in full, with the rest retrieved from reference TRBV18 and TRBJ2-7, is NAGVMQNPRHLVRRRGQEARLRCSPMKGHSHVYWYRQLPEEGLKFMVYLQKENIIDESGMPKERFSAEFPKEGPSILRIQQVVRGDSAAYFCASSPPVGTGTYEQYFGPGTRLTVT.

Of note for this clonotype: Since a much larger clone is just one base distant, this may be a read error. V and J are TRBV5-1 and TRBJ2-1; D is perhaps TRBD2 (6 bases). This CDR3 has 16 residues. V gave up 4 bases and J gave up 9 bases, with 23 bases separating them. Looked up from germline, CDR1 is SGHRS and CDR2 is YFSETQ. The CDR3 loop is CASSPAVGGGQSEQFF. In DNA, the CDR3 is TGCGCCAGCAGCCCCGCTGTGGGGGGTGGGCAAAGTGAGCAGTTCTTC.

A few counts support this clonotype. The genes are TRBV3-1 and TRBJ1-1; TRBD1 aligns across 8 bases. Per the germline V gene, CDR1 is LGHDT and CDR2 is YNNKEL (reference sequence). The junction had 6 bases not matched to a gene; V was cut back by 1 base and J by 2 bases. CDR3 size: 16 residues. The CDR3 region has the DNA TGTGCCAGCAGCCAAGTCGGGACAGGACCTAACACTGAAGCTTTCTTT. This sequence encodes CASSQVGTGPNTEAFF.

This clonotype turned up a few times. The chain carries TRBV14 and TRBJ1-2, with TRBD1 identical over 7 bases. The CDR3 is 13 amino acids. V lost 4 bases and J lost 3; bases outside the gene matches: 2. Germline values: CDR1 SGHDN, CDR2 FVKESK. The CDR3 reads CASSRDSYYGYTF. As DNA, the CDR3 is TGTGCCAGCAGCCGGGACAGCTACTATGGCTACACCTTC.

The chain employs TRBV7-9 and TRBJ2-3; D unresolved. CDR3 length equals 15 residues. Looked up from germline, CDR1 is SEHNR and CDR2 is FQNEAQ (reference sequence). The V and J ends lost 5 bases and 3 bases respectively, with 15 bases between them. The CDR3 region is CASSTAPGFTDTQYF. CDR3 coding DNA: TGTGCCAGCAGCACCGCGCCCGGGTTTACAGATACGCAGTATTTT.

This clonotype has more than one count but fewer than ten. This rearrangement joins TRBV27 to TRBJ2-7; TRBD2 matches at 10 bases. The CDR3 extends over 15 amino acids. Trimming at V came to 8 bases and at J to 4 bases, leaving 11 bases not matched to a gene. Per the germline V gene, CDR1 is MNHEY and CDR2 is SMNVEV (reference sequence). The CDR3 region has the DNA TGTGCCAGCTCCCCCTCTAGCGGGAGATTGTACGAGCAGTACTTC. It is translated as CASSPSSGRLYEQYF.

This clonotype appeared many times. The V gene is TRBV28, the J gene TRBJ1-5; D is unresolved. This CDR3 has 14 residues. The germline V and J ends were trimmed by 2 bases and 0 bases, with 5 bases remaining between them. CDR1 and CDR2 (germline): MDHEN, SYDVKM. In nucleotides, the CDR3 is TGTGCCAGCAGTTTAACTTATAGCAATCAGCCCCAGCATTTT. It yields the protein CASSLTYSNQPQHF.

The chain links TRBV27 to TRBJ1-5; TRBD1 matches at 10 bases. There are 17 residues in the CDR3. V lost 2 bases and J lost 4; bases outside the gene matches: 8. Germline V gene data show CDR1 as MNHEY and CDR2 as SMNVEV (reference sequence). The CDR3 DNA reads TGTGCCAGCAGTTTACGGGGGGGGGACAGGGGAAATCAGCCCCAGCATTTT. Its protein product is CASSLRGGDRGNQPQHF.

In its sample, this clonotype was seen many times. This rearrangement joins TRBV2 to TRBJ1-1, with D possibly matching TRBD1 (5 bases). Trimming removed 5 bases at V and 4 bases at J, with 11 bases between. The germline V gene encodes CDR1 SNHLY and CDR2 FYNNEI. The CDR3 sequence is 13 residues long. The CDR3 DNA sequence: TGTGCCAGCAGTAGAGACAGAAGCACTGAAGCTTTCTTT. It is translated as CASSRDRSTEAFF.

At least ten counts were recorded for this clonotype. The rearrangement links TRBV29-1 to TRBJ2-1, with TRBD2 matching 11 bases. The germline V gene has CDR1 SQVTM and CDR2 ANQGSEA. The CDR3 totals 15 residues. V shed 4 bases, J shed 2 bases, and the junction held 4 bases outside the gene matches. The CDR3 coding sequence is TGCAGCGTTGCAAGGACTAGCGGGCCCTACAATGAGCAGTTCTTC. Protein product: CSVARTSGPYNEQFF.

This clonotype was recorded many times. The V call is TRBV2, the J call TRBJ2-5; unclear D gene. The CDR3 has 12 amino acids. V dropped 6 bases and J dropped 7 bases, with 12 bases sitting between them. CDR1 SNHLY and CDR2 FYNNEI come from the germline V gene. The CDR3 DNA reads as TGTGCCAGCAGGGCGCAGTCGGGGACCCAGTACTTC. As protein: CASRAQSGTQYF.

To note about this clonotype: This may stem from a read error, because a much larger clone lies one nucleotide away. This sequence joins TRBV12-3 or TRBV12-4 and TRBJ1-1; D not certain. This CDR3 is 14 amino acids long. V lost 7 bases and J lost 10, with 22 bases in between. CDR3 residues: CASNLGRPRVGAFF. DNA for the CDR3: TGTGCCAGCAACCTAGGACGGCCGAGGGTGGGAGCTTTCTTT.

This clonotype was counted between two and nine times. The chain joins TRBV15 to TRBJ2-7, with 7 bases identical to TRBD2. CDR3 size: 15 residues. The ends lost 0 bases at V and 3 bases at J; junction bases unmatched: 5. Looked up from germline, CDR1 is LNHNV and CDR2 is YYDKDF (reference sequence). CDR3 protein: CATSRELAGVYEQYF. The CDR3 DNA follows: TGTGCCACCAGCAGAGAACTTGCGGGAGTCTACGAGCAGTACTTC.

V is TRBV20-1 and J is TRBJ1-4; the match to TRBD1 covers 7 bases. V was clipped by 5 bases and J by 1 base; unmatched bases: 7. The CDR3 runs 15 residues. Germline CDR1 is DFQATT and CDR2 is SNEGSKA (reference sequence). The CDR3, as DNA: TGCAGTGCTTCGCTTCGACAGGGAACTAATGAAAAACTGTTTTTT. Translating it yields CSASLRQGTNEKLFF.

This clonotype was observed many times. The chain links TRBV11-2 to TRBJ2-7; D perhaps matches TRBD2 (5 bases). The V and J ends lost 3 bases and 7 bases respectively, with 10 bases between them. From germline, CDR1 is SGHAT and CDR2 FQNNGV. CDR3 size: 12 residues. CDR3 coding DNA: TGTGCCAGCAGCTTGAACCGGAGGGAGCAGTACTTC. This gives the protein CASSLNRREQYF.